Each of the 6 T cell receptor beta chains below was sequenced from the same sample in a study of Graves' ophthalmopathy and Graves' hyperthyroidism (dated by TCRdb to the late 2010s). Sequencing was performed on an Illumina HiSeq 2000. For repertoire sequencing, the TCR beta CDR3 regions were amplified from RNA transcripts. HTBI primers and the Qiagen OneStep RT-PCR kit were used in a first-round RT-PCR, which was followed by a second-round multiplex PCR, size selection and purification. TCRdb trimmed public reads at Q25 via fastp, called clones via MiXCR and kept in-frame beta chains. Duplicate CDR3 protein sequences are folded into a single record with the most common DNA and genes. The sample table lists some 370,000 distinct CDR3 sequences, roughly a sixth of them with a count of one. The ten largest make up 2% to 2.5% of the sample. Specimen: peripheral blood. These receptors came from an adult woman with stable Graves' hyperthyroidism.

This clonotype was recorded at least ten times. This chain joins TRBV14 and TRBJ2-7; maybe TRBD2 (5 bases). The germline V gene has CDR1 SGHDN and CDR2 FVKESK. The CDR3 runs 14 residues. Trimming cost V 2 bases and J 3 bases, with 11 bases left between them. CDR3 DNA: TGTGCCAGCAGCCAAAGCGGCAGCTACTACGAGCAGTACTTC. It codes for CASSQSGSYYEQYF.

The table lists this clonotype with many counts. The chain employs TRBV6-2 or TRBV6-3 and TRBJ1-2; D unresolved. CDR1 is MNHEY, CDR2 SVGEGT, per germline. This CDR3 has 18 residues. Deletions cut 2 bases from V and 1 base from J, with 20 bases between. The CDR3 DNA follows: TGTGCCAGCAGTTACCGCATCCGAGGACTCTTGTATAACTATGGCTACACCTTC. This translates into CASSYRIRGLLYNYGYTF.

The chain employs TRBV20-1 and TRBJ2-7; 8 bases agree with TRBD2. This CDR3 comprises 15 residues. After removal of 6 bases from V and 3 bases from J, the junction contained 13 bases not matched to a gene. Germline CDR1 and CDR2: DFQATT and SNEGSKA (reference sequence). The CDR3 reads CSAEGKREGLYEQYF. CDR3 nucleotide sequence: TGCAGTGCAGAAGGGAAACGGGAGGGCCTCTACGAGCAGTACTTC.

Many counts were recorded for this clonotype. The chain carries TRBV6-2 or TRBV6-3 and TRBJ1-1; tentatively, D is TRBD1 (5 bases). This CDR3 region has 16 residues. Germline lookup yields CDR1 MNHEY and CDR2 SVGEGT. Deletions cut 8 bases from V and 1 base from J, with 20 bases between. The CDR3: CASPSAPQGTNTEAFF. The CDR3 bases are TGTGCCAGCCCGAGCGCCCCTCAGGGAACGAACACTGAAGCTTTCTTT.

On this clonotype: The junction differs from germline at one of its ends, possibly a read error. V gene TRBV28 combines with J gene TRBJ1-1; 10 nucleotides line up with TRBD1. Germline CDR1 reads MDHEN; CDR2 reads SYDVKM. The CDR3 contains 18 residues. CDR3 residues: CASSSHPGQGKRSTEAFF. The CDR3 DNA reads as TGTGCCAGCAGTTCCCATCCGGGACAGGGGAAGAGAAGCACTGAAGCTTTCTTC.

This clonotype was detected many times. The chain joins TRBV6-1 to TRBJ1-5; D gene uncertain. V was pared by 1 base and J by 3 bases, with 16 bases between. Germline V gene sequence: CDR1 MNHNS, CDR2 SASEGT. CDR3 length: 17 amino acids. The CDR3 sequence: CASSEETFAGDNQPQHF. The CDR3, as DNA: TGTGCCAGCAGTGAAGAAACTTTTGCCGGTGACAATCAGCCCCAGCATTTT.